Below, one T cell receptor beta chain is given with its context. Antigen unknown. The data were obtained in a study of T cell responses to AZD1222 COVID-19 vaccine. Study context: It was second doses at about 4 or about 12 weeks that were pooled.

The protocol was immunoSEQ multiplex PCR, while the TCRdb copy is restricted to in-frame clones and leaves out a portion. The profile shows 90,000 to 130,000 clones, about four fifths of them singletons. Findings and limits, study-wide: Distributed over spike, vaccine-associated CD4 TCRs predominated at 160-218 and 743-854.

The CDR3 sequence is 14 residues long. Germline V lookup: CDR1 MDHEN, CDR2 SYDVKM. V was cut by 6 bases and J by 0 bases, with 9 bases left in between. This rearrangement joins TRBV28 to TRBJ1-3; no firm D call. The sequenced sample was peripheral blood, obtained on day 0 of AZD1222 vaccination. The TCR originated in an adult in good health. The CDR3 is CASSPQSSGNTIYF. The CDR3 bases are TGTGCCAGCAGCCCGCAGAGCTCTGGAAACACCATATATTTT.